This entry describes one TCR beta chain. Its matching antigen is unknown. The CDR3 totals 14 residues. Trimming shortened V by 8 bases and J by 0 bases, and 10 bases separated the two germline ends. Germline V gives CDR1 LGHNT, CDR2 FRNRAP. The sample originates from a study of T cell responses to AZD1222 COVID-19 vaccine. Findings and caveats of the study: Only a handful of AZD1222 recipients, several in all, had baseline seropositivity. Vaccine-associated CD4 TCRs ranged over spike, dominating at 160-218 and 743-854.

Profiled with immunoSEQ multiplex PCR; TCRdb holds only in-frame clones, not every one. The sample yields 150,000 to 200,000 clones, roughly 89% seen once. This clonotype was obtained from an adult in good health. The source material was peripheral blood, sampled on day 0 of AZD1222 vaccination. The chain recombines TRBV12-5 with TRBJ2-2, with a weak D call TRBD1 (5 bases). CDR3 sequence: CASRGPTNTGELFF. The CDR3 nucleotides are TGTGCTAGTAGGGGCCCTACGAACACCGGGGAGCTGTTTTTT.